These T cell receptor beta chains were read from a single sample in a study of T cell changes during pregnancy in multiple sclerosis. Some clones are missing from TCRdb's copy, which holds only in-frame ones; the method was immunoSEQ multiplex PCR. The table records 50,000 to 60,000 clones, 80% to 95% of them present only once. The sequences come from CD4+ T cells from peripheral blood mononuclear cells, collected in the second trimester of pregnancy. These receptors all come from a female donor with multiple sclerosis, enrolled in a pregnancy study. CDR3s include the opening cysteine and the closing phenylalanine or tryptophan. The D gene is left open where the match is weak. Rows give clone size only sometimes, using once, few, many, or a class for an expanded clone.

size: NA
D: TRBD2
V: TRBV27
J: TRBJ2-7
CDR3: CASSQLAIAGAYEQYF
DNA: TGTGCCAGCAGTCAACTCGCTATAGCGGGGGCCTACGAGCAGTACTTC

size: NA
D: NA
V: TRBV28
J: TRBJ2-1
CDR3: CASSGTKGEFF
DNA: TGTGCCAGCAGCGGGACAAAGGGGGAGTTCTTC

size: NA
D: TRBD1
V: TRBV5-1
J: TRBJ2-2
CDR3: CASSRTGARNTGELFF
DNA: TGCGCCAGCAGCAGGACAGGGGCGAGGAACACCGGGGAGCTGTTTTTT

size: NA
D: TRBD1
V: TRBV5-4
J: TRBJ1-2
CDR3: CASSLAGQGGYGYTF
DNA: TGTGCCAGCAGCTTGGCTGGACAGGGAGGCTATGGCTACACCTTC

size: NA
D: TRBD2
V: TRBV5-6
J: TRBJ2-2
CDR3: CASSAQSGTNTGELFF
DNA: TGTGCCAGCAGCGCACAAAGCGGGACGAACACCGGGGAGCTGTTTTTT

size: NA
D: TRBD1
V: TRBV7-8
J: TRBJ1-2
CDR3: CASSPDRQGSYGYTF
DNA: TGTGCCAGCAGCCCCGACCGACAGGGATCCTATGGCTACACCTTC

size: NA
D: NA
V: TRBV29-1
J: TRBJ2-7
CDR3: CSVVGSYEQYF
DNA: TGCAGCGTTGTTGGGAGCTACGAGCAGTACTTC

size: NA
D: NA
V: TRBV28
J: TRBJ1-1
CDR3: CASSSRGNTEAFF
DNA: TGTGCCAGCAGCTCCCGGGGAAACACTGAAGCTTTCTTT

size: once
D: NA
V: TRBV7-9
J: TRBJ1-3
CDR3: CASKPPYRLGNTIYF
DNA: TGTGCCAGCAAACCGCCGTATAGACTCGGAAACACCATATATTTT

size: NA
D: NA
V: TRBV7-6
J: TRBJ2-1
CDR3: CASSLVLGGDEQFF
DNA: TGTGCCAGCAGCTTAGTTCTTGGAGGCGATGAGCAGTTCTTC

size: NA
D: NA
V: TRBV6-5
J: TRBJ2-6
CDR3: CASSYTGATGANVLTF
DNA: TGTGCCAGCAGTTACACAGGTGCCACTGGGGCCAACGTCCTGACTTTC

size: NA
D: NA
V: TRBV11-3
J: TRBJ1-5
CDR3: CASSLEGGAQSQPQHF
DNA: TGTGCCAGCAGCCTAGAGGGGGGGGCGCAGAGTCAGCCCCAGCATTTT

size: NA
D: TRBD1
V: TRBV7-9
J: TRBJ2-3
CDR3: CASSGGQGVTDTQYF
DNA: TGTGCCAGCAGCGGAGGACAGGGAGTGACAGATACGCAGTATTTT

size: once
D: TRBD1
V: TRBV5-5
J: TRBJ2-7
CDR3: CASSLKVGGAYEQYF
DNA: TGTGCCAGCAGCTTGAAGGTAGGGGGCGCGTACGAGCAGTACTTC

size: NA
D: TRBD2
V: TRBV2
J: TRBJ2-5
CDR3: CASSVLAGATRTQYF
DNA: TGTGCCAGCAGTGTTCTAGCGGGGGCCACCAGGACCCAGTACTTC

size: NA
D: TRBD2
V: TRBV19
J: TRBJ2-3
CDR3: CASSATGTSGVTQYF
DNA: TGTGCCAGTAGTGCGACCGGGACTAGCGGGGTAACGCAGTATTTT

size: NA
D: NA
V: TRBV30
J: TRBJ1-4
CDR3: CAWSGTVANEKLFF
DNA: TGTGCCTGGAGTGGGACTGTTGCTAATGAAAAACTGTTTTTT

size: NA
D: NA
V: TRBV6-6
J: TRBJ1-1
CDR3: CASSYSLSQRGTEAFF
DNA: TGTGCCAGCAGTTATAGTCTGTCTCAAAGGGGGACTGAAGCTTTCTTT

size: NA
D: NA
V: TRBV5-1
J: TRBJ2-2
CDR3: CASSLLAGGTGELFF
DNA: TGCGCCAGCAGCTTACTAGCAGGGGGCACCGGGGAGCTGTTTTTT

size: once
D: TRBD1
V: TRBV5-1
J: TRBJ2-7
CDR3: CASSWRQGEEQYF
DNA: TGCGCCAGCAGCTGGAGGCAGGGGGAGGAGCAGTACTTC

size: NA
D: NA
V: TRBV21-1
J: TRBJ2-7
CDR3: CASSKVRGGDEQYF
DNA: TGTGCCAGCAGCAAAGTTCGGGGAGGCGACGAGCAGTACTTC

size: NA
D: NA
V: TRBV7-8
J: TRBJ1-5
CDR3: CASSSLMNAGRRYQPQHF
DNA: TGTGCCAGCAGCTCTCTGATGAACGCGGGGCGGAGGTATCAGCCCCAGCATTTT

size: NA
D: NA
V: TRBV5-1
J: TRBJ2-7
CDR3: CASSLAGGIRYEQYF
DNA: TGCGCCAGCAGCTTGGCAGGAGGTATACGGTACGAGCAGTACTTC

size: few
D: NA
V: TRBV5-1
J: TRBJ2-3
CDR3: CASSLQTSTDTQYF
DNA: TGCGCCAGCAGCTTGCAGACTAGCACAGATACGCAGTATTTT

size: NA
D: NA
V: TRBV7-9
J: TRBJ1-1
CDR3: CASSFGRGTEAFF
DNA: TGTGCCAGCAGTTTCGGGAGAGGCACTGAAGCTTTCTTT

size: NA
D: TRBD1
V: TRBV5-6
J: TRBJ2-5
CDR3: CASSGIRDRGEETQYF
DNA: TGTGCCAGCAGCGGGATCCGGGACAGGGGCGAGGAGACCCAGTACTTC

size: NA
D: NA
V: TRBV7-9
J: TRBJ1-3
CDR3: CASSPEGSRNTIYF
DNA: TGTGCCAGCAGCCCAGAGGGCAGCCGAAACACCATATATTTT

size: NA
D: NA
V: TRBV5-1
J: TRBJ1-2
CDR3: CASSLDLGQYGYTF
DNA: TGCGCCAGCAGCTTGGATCTGGGACAATATGGCTACACCTTC

size: NA
D: TRBD1
V: TRBV28
J: TRBJ1-4
CDR3: CAIRDSNEKLFF
DNA: TGTGCCATCCGGGACAGTAATGAAAAACTGTTTTTT

size: NA
D: NA
V: TRBV5-1
J: TRBJ2-6
CDR3: CASSLGQHSGANVLTF
DNA: TGCGCCAGCAGCTTGGGACAGCACTCTGGGGCCAACGTCCTGACTTTC

size: NA
D: TRBD2
V: TRBV5-1
J: TRBJ2-3
CDR3: CASSLAGGPRNLDTQYF
DNA: TGCGCCAGCAGCTTAGCGGGAGGGCCGAGGAATTTAGATACGCAGTATTTT

size: NA
D: TRBD1
V: TRBV2
J: TRBJ1-2
CDR3: CASSVDRTSYGYTF
DNA: TGTGCCAGCAGTGTGGACAGGACAAGCTATGGCTACACCTTC

size: NA
D: TRBD2
V: TRBV4-2
J: TRBJ2-7
CDR3: CASSQVSSGPTYEQYF
DNA: TGTGCCAGCAGCCAAGTATCTAGCGGGCCAACCTACGAGCAGTACTTC

size: NA
D: NA
V: TRBV19
J: TRBJ1-2
CDR3: CASSFWGTNSAGYTF
DNA: TGTGCCAGTAGTTTCTGGGGGACAAACTCTGCTGGCTACACCTTC

size: NA
D: TRBD1
V: TRBV29-1
J: TRBJ2-5
CDR3: CSVEGGVQGEQETQYF
DNA: TGCAGCGTTGAAGGGGGGGTACAGGGGGAGCAAGAGACCCAGTACTTC